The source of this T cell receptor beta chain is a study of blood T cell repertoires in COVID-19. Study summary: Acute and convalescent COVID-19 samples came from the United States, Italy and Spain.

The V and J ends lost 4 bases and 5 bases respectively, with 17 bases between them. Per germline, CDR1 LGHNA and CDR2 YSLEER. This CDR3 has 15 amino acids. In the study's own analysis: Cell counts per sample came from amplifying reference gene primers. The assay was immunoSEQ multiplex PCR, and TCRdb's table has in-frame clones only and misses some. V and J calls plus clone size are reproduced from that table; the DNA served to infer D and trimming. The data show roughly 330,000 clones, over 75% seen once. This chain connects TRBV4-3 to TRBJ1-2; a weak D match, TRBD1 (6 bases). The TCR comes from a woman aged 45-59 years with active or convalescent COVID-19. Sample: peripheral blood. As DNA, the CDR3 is TGCGCCAGCAGCCTTCTCGCGGACAGTCAATATGGCTACACCTTC. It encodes CASSLLADSQYGYTF.